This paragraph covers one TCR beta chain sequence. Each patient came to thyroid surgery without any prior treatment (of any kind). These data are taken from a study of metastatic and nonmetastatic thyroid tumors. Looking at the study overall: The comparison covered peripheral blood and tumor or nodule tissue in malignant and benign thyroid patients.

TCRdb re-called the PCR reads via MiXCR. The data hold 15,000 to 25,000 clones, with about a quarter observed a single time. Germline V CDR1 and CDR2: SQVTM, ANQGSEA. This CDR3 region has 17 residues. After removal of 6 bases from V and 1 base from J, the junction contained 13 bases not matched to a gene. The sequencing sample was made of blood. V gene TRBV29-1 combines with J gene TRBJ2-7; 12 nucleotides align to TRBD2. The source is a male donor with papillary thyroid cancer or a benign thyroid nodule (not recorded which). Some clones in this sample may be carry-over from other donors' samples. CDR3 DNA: TGCAGCGTGACAGCCCCAGGGACTAGCGGGCTTTCCTACGAGCAGTACTTC. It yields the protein CSVTAPGTSGLSYEQYF.